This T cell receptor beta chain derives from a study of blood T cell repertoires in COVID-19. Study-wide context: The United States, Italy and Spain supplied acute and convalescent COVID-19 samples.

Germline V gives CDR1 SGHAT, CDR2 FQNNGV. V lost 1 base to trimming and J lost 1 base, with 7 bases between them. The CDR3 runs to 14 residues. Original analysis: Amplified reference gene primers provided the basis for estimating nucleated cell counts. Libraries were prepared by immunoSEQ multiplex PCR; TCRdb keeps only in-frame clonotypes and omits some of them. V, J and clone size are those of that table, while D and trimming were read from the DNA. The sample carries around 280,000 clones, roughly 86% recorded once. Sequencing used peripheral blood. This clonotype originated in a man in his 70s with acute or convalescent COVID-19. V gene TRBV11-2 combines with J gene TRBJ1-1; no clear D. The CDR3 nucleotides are TGTGCCAGCAGCTTAGTGGCCTCGAACACTGAAGCTTTCTTT. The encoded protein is CASSLVASNTEAFF.